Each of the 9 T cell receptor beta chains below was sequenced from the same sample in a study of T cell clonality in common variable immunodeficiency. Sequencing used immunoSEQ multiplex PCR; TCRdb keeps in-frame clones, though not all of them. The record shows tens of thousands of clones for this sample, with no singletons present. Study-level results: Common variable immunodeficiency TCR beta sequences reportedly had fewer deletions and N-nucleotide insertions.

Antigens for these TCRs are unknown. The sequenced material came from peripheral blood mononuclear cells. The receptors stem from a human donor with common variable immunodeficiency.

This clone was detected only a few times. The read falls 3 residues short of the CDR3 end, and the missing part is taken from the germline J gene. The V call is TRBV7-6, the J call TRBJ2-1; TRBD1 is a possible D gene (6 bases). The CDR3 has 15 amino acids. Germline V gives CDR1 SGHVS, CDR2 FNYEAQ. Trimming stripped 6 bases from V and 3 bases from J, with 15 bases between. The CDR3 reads CASSLTGSFYNEQFF. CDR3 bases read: TGTGCCAGCAGTTTAACAGGGTCCTTCTACAATGAG.

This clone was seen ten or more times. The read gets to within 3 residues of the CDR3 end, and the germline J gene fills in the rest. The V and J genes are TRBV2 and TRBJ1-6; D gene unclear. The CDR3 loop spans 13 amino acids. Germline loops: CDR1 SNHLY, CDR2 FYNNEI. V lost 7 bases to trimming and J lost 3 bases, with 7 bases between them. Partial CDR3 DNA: TGTGCCAGCAAAACCGGCTATAATTCACCC. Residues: CASKTGYNSP. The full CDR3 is CASKTGYNSPLHF.

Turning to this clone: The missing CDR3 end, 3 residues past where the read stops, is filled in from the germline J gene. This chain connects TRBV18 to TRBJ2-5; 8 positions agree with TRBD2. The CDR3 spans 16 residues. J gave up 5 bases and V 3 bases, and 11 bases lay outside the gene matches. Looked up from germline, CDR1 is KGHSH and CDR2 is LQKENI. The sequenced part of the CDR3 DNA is TGTGCCAGCTCACCCCCTAACTATAGCGGGGCGGAGACC. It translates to CASSPPNYSGAET. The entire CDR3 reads CASSPPNYSGAETQYF. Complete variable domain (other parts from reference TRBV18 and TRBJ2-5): NAGVMQNPRHLVRRRGQEARLRCSPMKGHSHVYWYRQLPEEGLKFMVYLQKENIIDESGMPKERFSAEFPKEGPSILRIQQVVRGDSAAYFCASSPPNYSGAETQYFGPGTRLLVL.

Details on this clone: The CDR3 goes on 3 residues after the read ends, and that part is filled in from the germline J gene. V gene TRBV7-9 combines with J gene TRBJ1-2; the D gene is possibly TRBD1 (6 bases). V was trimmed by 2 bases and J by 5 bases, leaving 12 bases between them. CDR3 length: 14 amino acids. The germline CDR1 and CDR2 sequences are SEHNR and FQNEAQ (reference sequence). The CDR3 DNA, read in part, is TGTGCCAGCAGCTTACGCGGGACACCTTATGGC. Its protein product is CASSLRGTPYG. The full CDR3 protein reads CASSLRGTPYGYTF.

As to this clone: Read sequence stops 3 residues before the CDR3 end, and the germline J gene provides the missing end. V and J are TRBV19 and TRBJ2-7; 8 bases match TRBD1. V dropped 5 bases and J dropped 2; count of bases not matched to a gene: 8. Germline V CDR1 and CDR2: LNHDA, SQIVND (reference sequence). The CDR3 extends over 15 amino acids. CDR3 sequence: CASSPRTGRPYEQYF. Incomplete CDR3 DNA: TGTGCCAGTAGTCCCAGGACAGGGCGGCCCTACGAG.

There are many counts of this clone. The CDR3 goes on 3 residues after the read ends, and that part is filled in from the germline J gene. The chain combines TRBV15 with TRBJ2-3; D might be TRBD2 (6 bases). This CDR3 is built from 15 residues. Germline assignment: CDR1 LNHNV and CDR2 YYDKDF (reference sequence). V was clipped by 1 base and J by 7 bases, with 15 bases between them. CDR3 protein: CATSRVAGGTYTQYF. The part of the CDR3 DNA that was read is TGTGCCACCAGCAGAGTAGCCGGGGGAACATATACG.

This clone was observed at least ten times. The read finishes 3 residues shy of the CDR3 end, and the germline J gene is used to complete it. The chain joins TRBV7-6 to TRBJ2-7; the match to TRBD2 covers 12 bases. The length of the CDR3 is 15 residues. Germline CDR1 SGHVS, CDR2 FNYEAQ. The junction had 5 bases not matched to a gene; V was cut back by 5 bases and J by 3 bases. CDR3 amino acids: CASSQTSGGRYEQYF. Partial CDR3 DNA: TGTGCCAGCAGCCAGACTAGCGGGGGTCGCTACGAG. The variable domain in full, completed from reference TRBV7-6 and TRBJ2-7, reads GAGVSQSPRYKVTKRGQDVALRCDPISGHVSLYWYRQALGQGPEFLTYFNYEAQQDKSGLPNDRFSAERPEGSISTLTIQRTEQRDSAMYRCASSQTSGGRYEQYFGPGTRLTVT.

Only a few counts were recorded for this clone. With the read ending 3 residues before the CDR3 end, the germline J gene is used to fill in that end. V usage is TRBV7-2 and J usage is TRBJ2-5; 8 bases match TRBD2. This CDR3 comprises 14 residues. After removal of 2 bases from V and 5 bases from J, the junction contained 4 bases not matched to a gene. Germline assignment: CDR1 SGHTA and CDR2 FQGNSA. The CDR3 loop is CASSLLAGGETQYF. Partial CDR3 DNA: TGTGCCAGCAGCTTACTAGCGGGTGGGGAGACC.

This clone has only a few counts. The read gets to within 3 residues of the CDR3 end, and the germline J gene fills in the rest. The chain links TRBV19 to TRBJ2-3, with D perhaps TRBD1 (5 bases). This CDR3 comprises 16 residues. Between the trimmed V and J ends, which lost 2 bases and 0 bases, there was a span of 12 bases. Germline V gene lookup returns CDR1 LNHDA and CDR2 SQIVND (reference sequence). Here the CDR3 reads CASSINRPGSTDTQYF. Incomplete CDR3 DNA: TGTGCCAGTAGTATAAACAGACCAGGGAGCACAGATACG.